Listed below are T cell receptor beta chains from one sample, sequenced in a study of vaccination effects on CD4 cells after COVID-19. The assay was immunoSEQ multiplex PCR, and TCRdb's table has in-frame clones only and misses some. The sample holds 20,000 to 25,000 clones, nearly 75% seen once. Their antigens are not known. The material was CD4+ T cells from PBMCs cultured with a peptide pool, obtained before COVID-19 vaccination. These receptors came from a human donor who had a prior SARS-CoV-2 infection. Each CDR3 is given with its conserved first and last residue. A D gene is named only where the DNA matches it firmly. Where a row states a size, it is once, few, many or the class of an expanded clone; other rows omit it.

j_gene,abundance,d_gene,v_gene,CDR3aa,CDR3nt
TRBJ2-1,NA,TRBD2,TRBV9,CASSVGLADSYNEQFF,TGTGCCAGCAGCGTAGGACTAGCGGACTCCTACAATGAGCAGTTCTTC
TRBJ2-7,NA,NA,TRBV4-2,CASSPPGQGYEQYF,TGTGCCAGCAGCCCCCCGGGGCAGGGCTACGAGCAGTACTTC
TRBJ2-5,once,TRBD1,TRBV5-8,CASSPGTGHQETQYF,TGTGCCAGCAGCCCGGGGACAGGACATCAAGAGACCCAGTACTTC
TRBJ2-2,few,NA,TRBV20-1,CSASSLVNTGELFF,TGCAGTGCTAGTAGTCTTGTGAACACCGGGGAGCTGTTTTTT
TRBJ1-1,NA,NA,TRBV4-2,CASSQALGSGTFMTEAFF,TGTGCCAGCAGCCAAGCCCTTGGCTCCGGGACCTTTATGACTGAAGCTTTCTTT
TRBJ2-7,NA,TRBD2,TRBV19,CASSNGGSGRFEQYF,TGTGCCAGTAGTAATGGGGGTAGCGGGAGGTTCGAGCAGTACTTC
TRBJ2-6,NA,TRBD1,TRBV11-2,CASRLGMGQGASGANVLTF,TGTGCCAGCAGGTTAGGTATGGGACAGGGGGCCTCTGGGGCCAACGTCCTGACTTTC
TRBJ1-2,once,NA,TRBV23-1,CASSQAPSGREGLYGYTF,TGCGCCAGCAGTCAAGCCCCGTCAGGCAGGGAAGGACTCTATGGCTACACCTTC
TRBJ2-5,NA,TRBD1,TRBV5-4,CASSRTGDLGTQYF,TGTGCCAGCAGCCGGACAGGGGACCTGGGGACCCAGTACTTC
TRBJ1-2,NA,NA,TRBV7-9,CASSLGGDDYGYTF,TGTGCCAGCAGCTTAGGGGGGGATGACTATGGCTACACCTTC
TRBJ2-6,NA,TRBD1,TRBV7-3,CASRDREGANVLTF,TGTGCCAGCCGGGACAGGGAGGGGGCCAACGTCCTGACTTTC
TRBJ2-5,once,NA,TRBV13,CASSSRRQETQYF,TGTGCCAGCAGCTCCAGGAGACAAGAGACCCAGTACTTC
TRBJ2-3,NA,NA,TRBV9,CASSVQGTDTQYF,TGTGCCAGCAGCGTACAGGGGACAGATACGCAGTATTTT
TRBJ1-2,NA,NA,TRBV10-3,CAMAEQGSNYGYTF,TGTGCCATGGCCGAACAGGGTTCTAACTATGGCTACACCTTC
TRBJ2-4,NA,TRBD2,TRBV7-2,CASSSTSGGNIQYF,TGTGCCAGCAGCTCGACTAGCGGTGGAAACATTCAGTACTTC
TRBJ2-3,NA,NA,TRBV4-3,CASSHTGTNTQYF,TGCGCCAGCAGCCACACCGGGACAAATACGCAGTATTTT
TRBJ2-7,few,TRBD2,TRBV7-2,CASSAHRTGTSGAKEYF,TGTGCCAGCAGCGCACATCGGACCGGGACTAGCGGGGCCAAGGAGTACTTC
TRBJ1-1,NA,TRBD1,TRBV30,CAWRPTGRFAEAFF,TGTGCCTGGAGGCCGACAGGGAGATTTGCTGAAGCTTTCTTT
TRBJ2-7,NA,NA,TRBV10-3,CAISDRQTYEQYF,TGTGCCATCAGTGACCGACAGACCTACGAGCAGTACTTC
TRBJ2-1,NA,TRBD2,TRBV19,CASSKGSPGLPRYNEQFF,TGTGCCAGTAGTAAAGGGTCGCCGGGACTACCCCGCTACAATGAGCAGTTCTTC
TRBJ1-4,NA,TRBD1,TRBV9,CASSVGTGGNEKLFF,TGTGCCAGCAGCGTAGGGACAGGGGGTAATGAAAAACTGTTTTTT
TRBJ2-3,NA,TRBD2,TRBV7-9,CATLLLGTSGVADTQYF,TGTGCCACCCTACTTTTAGGGACTAGCGGGGTCGCTGATACGCAGTATTTT
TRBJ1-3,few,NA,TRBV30,CAWSFGVSGNTIYF,TGTGCCTGGAGTTTTGGGGTCTCTGGAAACACCATATATTTT
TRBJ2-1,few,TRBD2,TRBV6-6,CASSETSGRVGEQFF,TGTGCCAGCAGTGAGACTAGCGGGAGGGTTGGTGAGCAGTTCTTC
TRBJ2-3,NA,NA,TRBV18,CASSASDFTDTQYF,TGTGCCAGCTCCGCTAGCGACTTCACAGATACGCAGTATTTT
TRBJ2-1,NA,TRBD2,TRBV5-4,CASSLGSGSNEQFF,TGTGCCAGCAGCTTGGGCAGCGGGAGTAATGAGCAGTTCTTC
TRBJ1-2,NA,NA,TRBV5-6,CASQPSRGVGYGYTF,TGTGCCAGCCAACCCTCCAGGGGAGTTGGCTATGGCTACACCTTC
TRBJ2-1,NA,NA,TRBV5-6,CASSSWTQPSSYNEQFF,TGTGCCAGCAGCTCTTGGACTCAGCCGAGCTCCTACAATGAGCAGTTCTTC
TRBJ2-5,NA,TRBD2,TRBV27,CASSFSGGGRETQYF,TGTGCCAGCAGTTTTAGCGGGGGAGGGCGAGAGACCCAGTACTTC
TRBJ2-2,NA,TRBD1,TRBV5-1,CASLPTPDRDTGELFF,TGCGCCAGTCTCCCGACACCGGACAGGGATACCGGGGAGCTGTTTTTT
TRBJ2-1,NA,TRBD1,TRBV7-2,CASSLLGQYNEQFF,TGTGCCAGCAGCTTATTGGGACAGTACAATGAGCAGTTCTTC
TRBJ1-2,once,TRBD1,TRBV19,CASSRGRDSSYVNYGYTF,TGTGCCAGTAGTAGAGGCAGGGACAGCTCTTACGTTAACTATGGCTACACCTTC
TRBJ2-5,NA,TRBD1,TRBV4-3,CASSLQGAGGQETQYF,TGCGCCAGCAGCCTCCAGGGGGCCGGAGGGCAAGAGACCCAGTACTTC
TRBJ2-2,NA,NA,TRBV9,CASSVEGMNTGELFF,TGTGCCAGCAGCGTAGAGGGGATGAACACCGGGGAGCTGTTTTTT
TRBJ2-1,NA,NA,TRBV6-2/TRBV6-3,CASSYAPGEYNEQFF,TGTGCCAGCAGTTATGCGCCAGGGGAATACAATGAGCAGTTCTTC
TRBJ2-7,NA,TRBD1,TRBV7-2,CASSWRQGASEQYF,TGTGCCAGCAGCTGGAGACAGGGGGCAAGCGAGCAGTACTTC